This T cell receptor beta chain came from a study of T cell responses to AZD1222 COVID-19 vaccine. The study's findings and limits: There were mostly white British donors and more females than males, and clonal diversity was possibly underestimated. Breadth and depth of Spike-specific TCRs rose after two AZD1222 doses.

The CDR3 loop spans 18 amino acids. As regards this clone: Its antigen remains unidentified.

Using immunoSEQ multiplex PCR, the repertoire was profiled, and TCRdb retains in-frame clones only, with some absent. The sample has about 160,000 clones; approximately 92% are singletons. The chain combines TRBV21-1 with TRBJ1-1. TRBV21-1 is given as a pseudogene. This clonotype was obtained from an adult who received the AZD1222 COVID-19 vaccine. The source material was peripheral blood, sampled 28 days after the second AZD1222 dose. Here the CDR3 DNA reads TGTGCCAGCAGCACCCCAACGGGACGGAGGTTGAAGAACACTGAAGCTTTCTTT. This translates into CASSTPTGRRLKNTEAFF.